This T cell receptor beta chain appears in the sequencing data of a study of T cell responses to AZD1222 COVID-19 vaccine. Using immunoSEQ multiplex PCR, the repertoire was profiled, and TCRdb retains in-frame clones only, with some absent. The table shows about 150,000 clones, with 86% occurring only once. Unmatched junction bases numbered 7, after V lost 6 bases and J lost 2 bases. This CDR3 has 16 amino acids. Germline CDR1 reads MDHEN; CDR2 reads SYDVKM. This clonotype originated in an adult in good health. Sequencing used peripheral blood, obtained on day 0 of MenACWY control vaccination. J is TRBJ2-2 and V is TRBV28; TRBD1 matches at 9 bases. The CDR3 DNA reads as TGTGCCAGCAGGATCTCGGGACAGGGAAACACCGGGGAGCTGTTTTTT. It yields the protein CASRISGQGNTGELFF.